The present T cell receptor (beta chain) was sequenced within a study of regulatory T cells in long-lasting Graves disease. Building the TCR beta libraries relied on iRepertoire HTBI primers, and CDR3 regions underwent Arm-PCR. TCRdb recomputed calls from the multiplex PCR reads with MiXCR, one row per CDR3 protein. The profile shows 250,000 or so distinct CDR3 sequences, around 21% of them singletons. Time point meaning: newly diagnosed GD, antithyroid drugs for less than 3 months. TCR sequences were obtained from RNA taken from PBMCs. Graves' disease diagnosis followed American Thyroid Association guidelines. The CDR3 is 17 residues long. Looked up from germline, CDR1 is LNHDA and CDR2 is SQIVND (reference sequence). V lost 7 bases and J lost 0; bases outside the gene matches: 10. This clonotype has at least ten counts.

The sequences come from peripheral blood mononuclear cells (PBMCs), collected at new diagnosis, from a patient treated with antithyroid drugs. The chain uses TRBV19 and TRBJ2-1; 9 positions agree with TRBD2. The sequence came from a female donor with Graves disease. The CDR3 DNA reads as TGTGCCAGTAAGAAGACTAGCGGAAGAAGCTCCTACAATGAGCAGTTCTTC. This translates into CASKKTSGRSSYNEQFF.